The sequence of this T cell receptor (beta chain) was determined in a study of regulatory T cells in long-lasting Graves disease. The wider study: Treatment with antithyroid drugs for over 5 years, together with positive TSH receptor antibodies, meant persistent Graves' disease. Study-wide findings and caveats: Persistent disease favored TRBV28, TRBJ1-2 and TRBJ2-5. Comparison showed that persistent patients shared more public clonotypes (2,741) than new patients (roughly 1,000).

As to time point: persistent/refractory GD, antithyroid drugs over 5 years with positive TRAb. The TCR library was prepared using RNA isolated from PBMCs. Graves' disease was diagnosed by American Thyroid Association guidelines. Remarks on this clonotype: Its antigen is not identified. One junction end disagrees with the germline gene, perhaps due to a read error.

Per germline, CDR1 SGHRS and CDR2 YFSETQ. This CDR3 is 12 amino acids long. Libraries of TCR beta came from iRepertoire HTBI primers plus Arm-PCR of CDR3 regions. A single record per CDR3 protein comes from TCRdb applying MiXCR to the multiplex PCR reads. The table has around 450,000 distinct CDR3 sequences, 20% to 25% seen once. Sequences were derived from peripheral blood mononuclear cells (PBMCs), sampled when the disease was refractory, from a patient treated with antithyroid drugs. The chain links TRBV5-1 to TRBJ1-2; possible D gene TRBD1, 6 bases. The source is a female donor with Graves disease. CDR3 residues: CASSYNREGYIF. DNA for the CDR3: TGCGCCAGCAGCTACAACAGGGAGGGCTACATCTTC.